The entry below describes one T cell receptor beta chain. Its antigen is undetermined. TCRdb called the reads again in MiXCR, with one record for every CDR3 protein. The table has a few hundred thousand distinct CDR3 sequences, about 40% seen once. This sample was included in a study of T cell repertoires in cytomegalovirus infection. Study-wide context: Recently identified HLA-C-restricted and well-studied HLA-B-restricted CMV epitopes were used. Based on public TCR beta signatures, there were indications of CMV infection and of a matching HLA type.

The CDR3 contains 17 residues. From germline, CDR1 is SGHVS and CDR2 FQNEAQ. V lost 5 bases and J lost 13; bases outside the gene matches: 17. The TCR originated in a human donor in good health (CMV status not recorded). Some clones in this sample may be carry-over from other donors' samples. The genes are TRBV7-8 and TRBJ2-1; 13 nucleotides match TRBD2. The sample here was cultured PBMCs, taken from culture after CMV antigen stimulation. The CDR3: CASSHSTGTSGTGRQFF. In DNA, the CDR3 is TGTGCCAGCAGCCACAGTACCGGGACTAGCGGGACGGGCCGTCAGTTCTTC. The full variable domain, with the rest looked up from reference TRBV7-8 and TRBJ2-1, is GAGVSQSPRYKVAKRGQDVALRCDPISGHVSLFWYQQALGQGPEFLTYFQNEAQLDKSGLPSDRFFAERPEGSVSTLKIQRTQQEDSAVYLCASSHSTGTSGTGRQFFGPGTRLTVL.